This T cell receptor beta chain is from a study of neurological immune-mediated disorders. Study-level points and caveats: Private repertoires in all groups were suggested by the finding that expanded clones across subjects shared no CDR3 amino acid sequences. The most TCR clonal expansion was seen in HTLV-1-associated myelopathy, whereas the least was seen in multiple sclerosis, below the level in healthy controls.

The method for making cDNA was 5'RACE, and it used 10-nucleotide random UMIs. TCRdb independently ran MiXCR on the 5' RACE reads; one entry per CDR3 protein. This sample has fewer than 25,000 distinct CDR3 sequences, with around 14% found just once. Time point denoted: technical triplicate 1. Sorted libraries came from 1 million CD4+ or CD8+ T cells. Per the germline V gene, CDR1 is SQVTM and CDR2 is ANQGSEA. The CDR3 extends over 12 amino acids. V gave up 7 bases and J gave up 2 bases; unmatched junction bases: 4. In this sample, this clonotype turned up many times. Its antigen is unknown. V gene TRBV29-1 combines with J gene TRBJ1-2, with TRBD1 matching 7 bases. Sequencing used CD4+ T cells from blood. The receptor was isolated from a female donor with HTLV-1-associated myelopathy (HAM/TSP). The CDR3 sequence: CSGAGGNYGYTF. The CDR3 bases are TGCAGCGGCGCAGGGGGGAACTATGGCTACACCTTC.